The rows below give T cell receptor beta chains drawn from one sample of a study of blood T cell repertoires in COVID-19. Generated by immunoSEQ multiplex PCR, the TCRdb table keeps only in-frame clones and is missing some. The sample holds approximately 230,000 clones, approximately 84% seen once. The sequenced sample consisted of PBMCs or T cells enriched from blood (not recorded which). Source of these receptors: a man aged 40-49 years who had recovered from COVID-19. The CDR3 runs from the conserved cysteine through the conserved F or W. The D gene is left open where the match is weak. Rows may omit the clone size; those that give it use once, few, many or a size class.

j_call clone_size v_call d_call cdr3_nt cdr3_aa
TRBJ1-3 - TRBV14 - TGTGCCAGCAGCCCTCGGACACTTAGAAACACCATATATTTT CASSPRTLRNTIYF
TRBJ2-1 - TRBV30 TRBD2 TGTGCCTGGAGTGGGACTAGCGGGAATGAGCAGTTCTTC CAWSGTSGNEQFF
TRBJ1-2 - TRBV3-1/TRBV3-2 TRBD1 TGTGCCAGCAGCCCTGACAGGGTATCCTCTAGGGGCTACACCTTC CASSPDRVSSRGYTF
TRBJ1-1 once TRBV4-1 - TGCGCCAGCAGCCAAGATTTCCAGGGGAGGGCTGAAGCTTTCTTT CASSQDFQGRAEAFF
TRBJ2-2 - TRBV3-1/TRBV3-2 - TGTGCCAGCAGCCCCGCGGGGGCGATGACCGGGGAGCTGTTTTTT CASSPAGAMTGELFF
TRBJ2-1 - TRBV11-2 TRBD2 TGTGCCAGCAGCTTAAGAAGGGCGGGAGGGCGTGAGCAGTTCTTC CASSLRRAGGREQFF
TRBJ2-1 - TRBV9 TRBD2 TGTGCCAGCAGCGTAGATGGCGGGAGGGCCCCTGATGAGCAGTTCTTC CASSVDGGRAPDEQFF
TRBJ1-5 - TRBV19 - TGTGCCAGTAGTATAAGCGGGGGTAGGGGCAATCAGCCCCAGCATTTT CASSISGGRGNQPQHF
TRBJ1-2 - TRBV25-1 - TGTGCCAGCAGCCCCTGGGACAACACAGCTAACTATGGCTACACCTTC CASSPWDNTANYGYTF
TRBJ2-5 - TRBV23-1 TRBD1 TGCGCCAGCAGTCAATCGGGACAGCAAGAGACCCAGTACTTC CASSQSGQQETQYF
TRBJ1-5 - TRBV19 TRBD1 TGTGCCAGTAGTCCTCGCCGGGACAGGTTTTATAGCAATCAGCCCCAGCATTTT CASSPRRDRFYSNQPQHF
TRBJ2-1 - TRBV5-1 - TGCGCCAGCAGTTCGGACACTGCCAACAATGAGCAGTTCTTC CASSSDTANNEQFF
TRBJ2-3 - TRBV7-2 TRBD1 TGTGCCAGCAGCCCCCGGGGACAGGGGTTAGCAGATACGCAGTATTTT CASSPRGQGLADTQYF
TRBJ1-1 few TRBV5-4 TRBD1 TGTGCCAGCAGCTGGGGACAGGGGGACACTGAAGCTTTCTTT CASSWGQGDTEAFF
TRBJ1-4 once TRBV5-1 - TGCGCCAGCAGCTTGGAGGGGCAGCTTAATGAAAAACTGTTTTTT CASSLEGQLNEKLFF
TRBJ2-5 - TRBV19 TRBD2 TGTGCCAGTCGACCTCGGGGGGTGGGTCAAGAGACCCAGTACTTC CASRPRGVGQETQYF
TRBJ1-5 - TRBV7-9 - TGTGCCAGCAGCTTGGCCGGGGACTCCAATCAGCCCCAGCATTTT CASSLAGDSNQPQHF
TRBJ2-2 few TRBV6-2/TRBV6-3 - TGTGCCAGCAGTTACGATCACCCGAGGACCGGGGAGCTGTTTTTT CASSYDHPRTGELFF
TRBJ2-5 - TRBV7-3 TRBD2 TGTGCCAGCAGCCCCTCTAGCGGGGGTTTCGGGACCCAGTACTTC CASSPSSGGFGTQYF
TRBJ1-2 once TRBV5-1 - TGCGCCAGCACGGAACCCGGGGTTAACTATGGCTACACCTTC CASTEPGVNYGYTF
TRBJ2-3 - TRBV5-4 TRBD1 TGTGCCAGCAGCGCGGACAGGGTAGGAGGCACAGATACGCAGTATTTT CASSADRVGGTDTQYF
TRBJ2-3 - TRBV5-5 TRBD2 TGTGCCAGCAGCTTTCTGACTAGCGGGGGTACAGATACGCAGTATTTT CASSFLTSGGTDTQYF
TRBJ2-5 - TRBV5-4 TRBD2 TGTGCCAGCAGCAGGGGTAGACTAGCGGGAGAGACCCAGTACTTC CASSRGRLAGETQYF
TRBJ2-7 - TRBV7-2 TRBD1 TGTGCCAGCAGCTTAGGGACAGGGCTAATCTCCTACGAGCAGTACTTC CASSLGTGLISYEQYF
TRBJ1-1 - TRBV5-1 TRBD1 TGCGCCAGCAGCCAAGGACAGGGGAGAACTGAAGCTTTCTTT CASSQGQGRTEAFF
TRBJ1-5 - TRBV28 - TGTGCCAGCACTCAGGGGTTGTATCAGCCCCAGCATTTT CASTQGLYQPQHF
TRBJ1-2 few TRBV6-5 - TGTGCCAGCAGTCGGGATCCTAACTATGGCTACACCTTC CASSRDPNYGYTF
TRBJ2-1 - TRBV15 TRBD2 TGTGCCACCAGCAGAGCCCCCTCCGGCTCGGGAGGCAATGAGCAGTTCTTC CATSRAPSGSGGNEQFF
TRBJ2-5 - TRBV3-1/TRBV3-2 TRBD2 TGTGCCAGCAGCCCCGAAAGCGGGAGAGGAGAGACCCAGTACTTC CASSPESGRGETQYF